The text below deals with one T cell receptor beta chain. Antigen: not known. The data are from a study of response to subunit inactivated influenza vaccine. Points from the study as a whole: Researchers suggested that each seasonal influenza vaccination recruits few new T cells.

TCRdb reanalysed the RT-PCR reads using MiXCR and keeps one entry per CDR3 protein. The sample holds approximately 520,000 distinct CDR3 sequences; approximately 16% are singletons and the top ten take over 2.5%. Germline CDR1 DFQATT, CDR2 SNEGSKA (reference sequence). The CDR3 runs to 13 residues. This material consisted of CD4+ T cells sorted from PBMCs, taken approximately 25 months after vaccination. V and J are TRBV20-1 and TRBJ2-7; the match to TRBD1 covers 10 bases. The sequence derives from a man between 50 and 75 years old who received an inactivated influenza vaccine. Here the CDR3 DNA reads TGCTCAACGGGGGGACAGGGGTCGTACGAGCAGTACTTC. This sequence encodes CSTGGQGSYEQYF.